This T cell receptor (beta chain) was identified in a study of T cell changes during pregnancy in multiple sclerosis. Per germline, CDR1 SQVTM and CDR2 ANQGSEA. This CDR3 spans 14 amino acids. TCRdb's table, derived via immunoSEQ multiplex PCR, lists solely in-frame clones and lacks some. The sample lists roughly 62,000 clones, 70% to 90% occurring once. The specimen was peripheral blood, collected in the first trimester of pregnancy. The chain links TRBV29-1 to TRBJ1-5; D perhaps matches TRBD1 (5 bases). This receptor was identified in a female donor with multiple sclerosis, enrolled in a pregnancy study. The CDR3 nucleotides read TGCAGTGCCCGCAGAGACAGCAGCAATCAGCCCCAGCATTTT. It specifies CSARRDSSNQPQHF.